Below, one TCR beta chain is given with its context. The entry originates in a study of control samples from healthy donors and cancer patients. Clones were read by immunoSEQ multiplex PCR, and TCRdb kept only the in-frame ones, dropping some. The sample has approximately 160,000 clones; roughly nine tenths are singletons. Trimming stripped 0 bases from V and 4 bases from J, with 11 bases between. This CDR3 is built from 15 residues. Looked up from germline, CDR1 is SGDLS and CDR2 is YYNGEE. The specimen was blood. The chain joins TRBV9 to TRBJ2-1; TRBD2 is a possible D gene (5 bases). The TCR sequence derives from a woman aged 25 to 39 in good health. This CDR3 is CASSVALESYNEQFF. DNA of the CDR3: TGTGCCAGCAGCGTAGCACTAGAGAGTTACAATGAGCAGTTCTTC.